The entry below gives a single TCR beta chain sequence along with its context. The sample originates from a study of OX40 agonist ivuxolimab in advanced cancers. Study in general: Anti-PD-1, anti-PD-L1 or anti-CTLA-4 therapy given earlier was allowed, and roughly 40% had some.

The repertoire was sequenced with immunoSEQ multiplex PCR; TCRdb's copy has only in-frame clones and lacks some. The table records some 42,000 clones, 85% to 90% of them present only once. CDR3 length equals 15 residues. V shed 5 bases and J 4 bases; nucleotides not matched to a gene: 9. Germline loops: CDR1 GTSNPN, CDR2 SVGIG (reference sequence). V usage is TRBV30 and J usage is TRBJ1-4, with 8 positions matching TRBD1. The receptor's source is an adult with an advanced solid tumor such as melanoma, head and neck, liver or kidney cancer. Sequenced here: CD4+ or CD8+ T cells sorted from blood, sampled in a trial of the OX40 agonist ivuxolimab. In DNA, the CDR3 is TGTGCCTGGGCCCCGGACAGGGCTGGTAATGAAAAACTGTTTTTT. Protein sequence: CAWAPDRAGNEKLFF.